The clone carrying this T cell receptor beta chain was counted ten times or more. Antigen unknown. The data stem from a study of T-cell reconstitution after alpha-beta-depleted transplantation in children. Findings and limits, study-wide: Approximately two months post-transplant, alpha-beta T cells reportedly originated from several hundred expanded graft clones. Several patients had high TCRbeta diversity at day 60; it came from surviving recipient T cells and thymic progenitors. T-cell counts and diversity at one year post-transplant came mainly from newly produced T cells.

V was clipped by 1 base and J by 4 bases; unmatched bases: 3. Germline CDR1 is MGHRA and CDR2 is YSYEKL. The CDR3 spans 15 residues. Unique molecular identifiers were incorporated during preparation of the TCRbeta library. TCRdb re-called the PCR reads with MiXCR, one entry per CDR3 protein. The sample has 150,000 to 200,000 distinct CDR3 sequences, 6.3% seen once. The sequencing used PBMCs, collected before TCRalphabeta/CD19-depleted stem cell transplant. This sequence originates from a girl less than two years old with combined immunodeficiency, due to receive a stem cell transplant. The chain combines TRBV4-1 with TRBJ2-7; 11 nucleotides align to TRBD2. The CDR3 region is CASSQGSGRGYEQYF. The CDR3 bases are TGCGCCAGCAGCCAAGGTAGCGGGAGGGGTTACGAGCAGTACTTC.